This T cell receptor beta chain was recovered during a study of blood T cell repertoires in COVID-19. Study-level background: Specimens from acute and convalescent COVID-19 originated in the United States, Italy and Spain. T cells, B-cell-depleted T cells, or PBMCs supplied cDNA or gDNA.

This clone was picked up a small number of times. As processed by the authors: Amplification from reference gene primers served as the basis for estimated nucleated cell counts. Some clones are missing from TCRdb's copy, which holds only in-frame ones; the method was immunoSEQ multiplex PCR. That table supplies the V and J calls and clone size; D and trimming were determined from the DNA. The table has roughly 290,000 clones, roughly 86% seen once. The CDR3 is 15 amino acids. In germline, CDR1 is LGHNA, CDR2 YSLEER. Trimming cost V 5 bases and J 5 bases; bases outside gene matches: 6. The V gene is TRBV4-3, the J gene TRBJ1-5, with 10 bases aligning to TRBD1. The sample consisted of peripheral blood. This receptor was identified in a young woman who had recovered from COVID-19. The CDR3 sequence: CASSTRTGGDQPQHF. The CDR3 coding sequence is TGCGCCAGCAGCACTCGGACAGGGGGTGATCAGCCCCAGCATTTT.